The following is a T cell receptor (beta chain) sequence with its context. Its antigen is as yet unknown. The sample belongs to a study of shared clonotypes between healthy human individuals. Study-wide context: Each donor contributed plates that comprised three CD4 naive, three CD4 memory, two CD8 naive and one CD8 memory. Study findings and constraints: Relative to clonotypes present in all four donors, those not shared had lower generation probabilities. Memory subsets generally showed lower estimated richness than naive subsets.

Libraries were prepared by immunoSEQ multiplex PCR; TCRdb keeps only in-frame clonotypes and omits some of them. The profile shows 2 million or so clones, 90% to 95% of them singletons. The CDR3 has 14 amino acids. V shed 3 bases and J 10 bases; nucleotides not matched to a gene: 7. Per germline, CDR1 SGHTS and CDR2 YDEGEE. The investigators split CD4+ cells into a CD45RA+ naive subset and a CD45RA-negative memory subset. The receptor comes from a man younger than 35 in good health. This chain uses TRBV5-8 with TRBJ2-1, with 10 bases aligning to TRBD2. The sequenced sample was naive CD4+ T cells sorted from blood. The sample's subset: CD45RA+ positively selected. The CDR3 is CASSSQLAGAEQFF. Here the CDR3 DNA reads TGTGCCAGCAGCTCTCAGCTAGCGGGGGCAGAGCAGTTCTTC.